This T cell receptor (beta chain) was retrieved from a study of cytotoxic CD8 clonotypes in ibrutinib-treated CLL. In the study overall: Across samples, productive templates numbered approximately 260,000 and productive rearrangements reached 94,082 on average. Points from the study as a whole: The clonality went up when patients responded to ibrutinib and dropped back toward baseline at progression.

Sequenced by immunoSEQ multiplex PCR; TCRdb stores in-frame clones only, minus some. Among some 290,000 clones, around four fifths were seen once, and the ten largest hold more than 6%. The V end was cut by 3 bases, the J end by 0 bases, with 16 bases between. CDR1 and CDR2 from the germline V gene are SGHRS and YFSETQ. CDR3 length equals 17 residues. Worth noting for this clone: The antigen is not known.

The J gene is TRBJ2-1, the V gene TRBV5-1; D is perhaps TRBD1 or TRBD2 (5 bases each). This sample comprised PBMCs, obtained before ibrutinib treatment. This clonotype originated in a human donor with chronic lymphocytic leukemia. The CDR3 DNA follows: TGCGCCAGCAGCTCCGGGACGACGGCGAGCTCCTACAATGAGCAGTTCTTC. This translates into CASSSGTTASSYNEQFF.